This T cell receptor beta chain was observed in a study of blood T cell repertoires in COVID-19. Study-wide background: PBMCs, B-cell-depleted T cells, or T cells were the source of the cDNA or gDNA that made up the material.

Data came from immunoSEQ multiplex PCR; TCRdb stores just in-frame clones and leaves some out. The table includes 150,000 to 180,000 clones, around 79% detected once. The trim removed 1 base at V and 3 bases at J, leaving 6 bases unmatched. The germline V gene has CDR1 LGHNT and CDR2 FRNRAP. The CDR3 is 15 amino acids. The receptor was derived from a man older than 75 with acute or convalescent COVID-19. This rearrangement joins TRBV12-5 to TRBJ2-7, with 7 bases matching TRBD1. Specimen: peripheral blood. The CDR3 is CASGLAPGQSYEQYF. The CDR3 nucleotides read TGTGCTAGTGGTTTGGCTCCGGGACAGAGCTACGAGCAGTACTTC.